The clone carrying this T cell receptor beta chain has a single count. Only in-frame clones appear in the TCRdb table, and some are missing; sequencing was by immunoSEQ multiplex PCR. The sample carries over 10,000 clones, approximately 81% recorded once. Time point given: neoterminal ileum biopsy at postoperative endoscopy, about 6 months after surgery. The J segment lost 2 bases and the V segment lost 0 bases, leaving 4 bases of the junction unmatched. The germline V gene has CDR1 SGDLS and CDR2 YYNGEE. There are 15 residues in the CDR3. The record originates from a study of T cell repertoires in ileal Crohn's disease.

J is TRBJ2-7 and V is TRBV9; 8 positions match TRBD1. This clonotype was sampled from an adult with Crohn's disease. The sequenced sample was ileal tissue. Written as DNA, the CDR3 is TGTGCCAGCAGCGTAGGTGGGGACAGGACCTACGAGCAGTACTTC. Translation: CASSVGGDRTYEQYF. The variable domain in full, with the rest retrieved from reference TRBV9 and TRBJ2-7, is DSGVTQTPKHLITATGQRVTLRCSPRSGDLSVYWYQQSLDQGLQFLIQYYNGEERAKGNILERFSAQQFPDLHSELNLSSLELGDSALYFCASSVGGDRTYEQYFGPGTRLTVT.